Included here is one TCR beta chain sequence, with context. These data come from a study of shared T cell receptors in the human thymus. The germline CDR1 and CDR2 sequences are SGHRS and YFSETQ. This CDR3 spans 18 amino acids. Losses at the gene ends were 4 bases for V and 3 bases for J; bases not matched to a gene: 13. Produced via immunoSEQ multiplex PCR; TCRdb's table is partial and in-frame only. The sample records about 660,000 clones, approximately 87% being singletons. The same sample was also studied in work on human thymus T cells. From that paper: Thymic repertoires overlap heavily among unrelated individuals, related research has reported.

This sequence originates from a boy in the first two years of life with a congenital heart defect. The chain couples TRBV5-1 to TRBJ2-1, with 10 bases aligning to TRBD2. Sequenced: thymocytes. DNA for the CDR3: TGCGCCAGCAGCCGCGGAACTAGCGGGGTGGCTGGCTACAATGAGCAGTTCTTC. Protein product: CASSRGTSGVAGYNEQFF.